One sample yielded the 32 T cell receptor beta chains listed below, sequenced in a study of shared clonotypes between healthy human individuals. The repertoire was sequenced with immunoSEQ multiplex PCR; TCRdb's copy has only in-frame clones and lacks some. The repertoire consists of over 750,000 clones, with 96% occurring once and the leading ten covering about 0.25%. Positively selected for CCR7, the CD45RO-negative cells used as naive CD8 cells excluded terminally differentiated effector memory CD45RA+ cells. Sequenced material: naive CD8+ T cells sorted from blood. These receptors were collected from a man younger than 40 in good health.

The CDR3 coding sequence is TGTGCCAGCAGCCTGGACCTGACGGACGCTGAAGCTTTCTTT. It is translated as CASSLDLTDAEAFF. The chain joins TRBV13 to TRBJ1-1; D is undetermined. Trimming took 5 bases from V and 6 from J, leaving 16 bases between them. This CDR3 contains 14 residues. CDR1 is PRHDT, CDR2 FYEKMQ, per germline (reference sequence).

The rearrangement links TRBV11-3 to TRBJ2-1, with TRBD2 matching 10 bases. Trimming at V came to 0 bases and at J to 9 bases, leaving 14 bases not matched to a gene. CDR1 is SGHNT, CDR2 YENEEA, per germline. This CDR3 spans 18 amino acids. The CDR3, as DNA: TGTGCCAGCAGCTTAGACGGCACCGGGACTAGCGAGTTAGCTGAGCAGTTCTTC. Amino acid sequence: CASSLDGTGTSELAEQFF.

DNA of the CDR3: TGTGCCAGCAGTGTATACGGAGTGGGCAATCAGCCCCAGCATTTT. It codes for CASSVYGVGNQPQHF. This chain joins TRBV6-1 and TRBJ1-5, with D unclear. The V end lost 4 bases, the J end lost 2 bases, and 12 bases lay between the germline ends. The CDR3 sequence is 15 residues long. Looked up from germline, CDR1 is MNHNS and CDR2 is SASEGT.

The V call is TRBV10-3, the J call TRBJ2-7, with 7 bases identical to TRBD1. Unmatched junction bases numbered 4, after V lost 6 bases and J lost 2 bases. The germline gives CDR1 ENHRY, CDR2 SYGVKD. This CDR3 region has 13 residues. CDR3 bases: TGTGCCATCAGGATAGGGACAGCCTACGAGCAGTACTTC. Protein: CAIRIGTAYEQYF.

V and J are TRBV9 and TRBJ2-5; D uncertain. This CDR3 comprises 13 residues. V lost 0 bases and J lost 4, with 7 bases in between. The germline gives CDR1 SGDLS, CDR2 YYNGEE. Written as DNA, the CDR3 is TGTGCCAGCAGCGTAGGTGCCCGAGAGACCCAGTACTTC. This gives the protein CASSVGARETQYF.

The chain combines TRBV19 with TRBJ2-1; 11 nucleotides align to TRBD2. V was clipped by 4 bases and J by 3 bases; unmatched bases: 5. Germline CDR1 is LNHDA and CDR2 is SQIVND (reference sequence). The CDR3 has 16 amino acids. The CDR3 DNA reads TGTGCCAGTAGTAGAATACTAGCGGGAGACTACAATGAGCAGTTCTTC. Its protein product is CASSRILAGDYNEQFF. Full variable domain (outside the CDR3, taken from reference TRBV19 and TRBJ2-1): DGGITQSPKYLFRKEGQNVTLSCEQNLNHDAMYWYRQDPGQGLRLIYYSQIVNDFQKGDIAEGYSVSREKKESFPLTVTSAQKNPTAFYLCASSRILAGDYNEQFFGPGTRLTVL.

This rearrangement joins TRBV28 to TRBJ1-2; weak D call: TRBD1 (5 bases). CDR1 is MDHEN and CDR2 is SYDVKM in the germline V gene. The CDR3 is made up of 13 amino acids. The V and J ends lost 3 bases and 2 bases respectively, with 7 bases between them. CDR3 in DNA: TGTGCCAGCAGTTTCGCAGGGAACTATGGCTACACCTTC. This sequence encodes CASSFAGNYGYTF.

The CDR3 here is CASSQDRSRDNEQFF. The CDR3, as DNA: TGCGCCAGCAGCCAAGATAGGAGCAGAGACAATGAGCAGTTCTTC. The chain employs TRBV4-3 and TRBJ2-1; D is unresolved. The CDR3 extends over 15 amino acids. The V end was cut by 0 bases, the J end by 5 bases, with 11 bases between. Per germline, CDR1 LGHNA and CDR2 YSLEER.

This chain joins TRBV7-6 and TRBJ1-2; a weak D match, TRBD1 (5 bases). V was cut by 1 base and J by 4 bases, with 7 bases left in between. The CDR3 is 13 amino acids. Per germline, CDR1 SGHVS and CDR2 FNYEAQ. As DNA, the CDR3 is TGTGCCAGCAGCTTAGGACAGTTCTATGGCTACACCTTC. Translating gives CASSLGQFYGYTF. The complete variable domain, with remaining parts taken from reference TRBV7-6 and TRBJ1-2, reads GAGVSQSPRYKVTKRGQDVALRCDPISGHVSLYWYRQALGQGPEFLTYFNYEAQQDKSGLPNDRFSAERPEGSISTLTIQRTEQRDSAMYRCASSLGQFYGYTFGSGTRLTVV.

This clone was picked up one time. This chain joins TRBV6-1 and TRBJ1-1; D unclear. V was cut by 4 bases and J by 11 bases, with 14 bases left in between. CDR3 size: 12 residues. From germline, CDR1 is MNHNS and CDR2 SASEGT. CDR3 protein: CASSGPTGEAFF. In DNA form, the CDR3 reads TGTGCCAGCAGTGGACCCACGGGTGAGGCTTTCTTT.

The count of this clone is one. The sample has other DNA sequences that encode this CDR3 too. V usage is TRBV9 and J usage is TRBJ2-7; D gene uncertain. Per the germline V gene, CDR1 is SGDLS and CDR2 is YYNGEE. This CDR3 has 14 amino acids. Trimming removed 4 bases from V and 0 bases from J, with 11 bases in between. This chain's CDR3 is CASSIGRSSYEQYF. The CDR3 nucleotides read TGTGCCAGCAGCATTGGACGCAGCTCCTACGAGCAGTACTTC.

In regard to this clone: Different DNA sequences within this sample yield the same CDR3. The chain joins TRBV7-9 to TRBJ1-5, with D unresolved. V dropped 4 bases and J dropped 6 bases, with 4 bases sitting between them. Germline CDR1 reads SEHNR; CDR2 reads FQNEAQ (reference sequence). The length of the CDR3 is 11 residues. As DNA, the CDR3 is TGTGCCAGCAGCTCAGGTCAGCCCCAGCATTTT. Translation: CASSSGQPQHF.

The J gene is TRBJ2-7, the V gene TRBV7-9; no clear D. The V end was cut by 5 bases, the J end by 0 bases, with 11 bases between. The CDR3 has 14 amino acids. The germline CDR1 and CDR2 sequences are SEHNR and FQNEAQ (reference sequence). The CDR3 DNA reads TGTGCCAGCAGCCCCCCCCAATCCTCCTACGAGCAGTACTTC. It encodes CASSPPQSSYEQYF.

The chain employs TRBV7-6 and TRBJ2-3; TRBD2 aligns across 7 bases. The CDR3 extends over 15 amino acids. The germline V gene has CDR1 SGHVS and CDR2 FNYEAQ. Trimming cost V 3 bases and J 2 bases; bases outside gene matches: 5. The CDR3 loop is CASSFLAALTDTQYF. In DNA form, the CDR3 reads TGTGCCAGCAGCTTCCTAGCGGCACTCACAGATACGCAGTATTTT.

This chain joins TRBV5-1 and TRBJ2-7; D uncertain. Germline V lookup: CDR1 SGHRS, CDR2 YFSETQ. Between the trimmed V and J ends, which lost 4 bases and 2 bases, there was a span of 16 bases. The CDR3 has 15 amino acids. The CDR3 region is CASSPGPPGAYEQYF. The CDR3 bases are TGCGCCAGCAGCCCCGGGCCTCCGGGCGCCTACGAGCAGTACTTC.

The rearrangement joins TRBV27 to TRBJ2-4; 14 positions agree with TRBD2. Germline V gene data show CDR1 as MNHEY and CDR2 as SMNVEV (reference sequence). The CDR3 extends over 17 amino acids. The J segment lost 0 bases and the V segment lost 10 bases, leaving 8 bases of the junction unmatched. Here the CDR3 reads CATSGLAGDLAKNIQYF. CDR3 sequence (DNA): TGTGCCACCTCGGGACTAGCGGGAGACTTAGCCAAAAACATTCAGTACTTC.

V and J are TRBV6-1 and TRBJ2-1; TRBD2 matches at 8 bases. Germline assignment: CDR1 MNHNS and CDR2 SASEGT. CDR3 size: 17 residues. The J segment lost 2 bases and the V segment lost 2 bases, leaving 8 bases of the junction unmatched. The CDR3 reads CASSERGLAAPYNEQFF. In nucleotides, the CDR3 is TGTGCCAGCAGTGAACGAGGACTAGCTGCCCCCTACAATGAGCAGTTCTTC.

J is TRBJ2-7 and V is TRBV14, with D perhaps matching TRBD1 or TRBD2 (5 bases each). The germline V gene encodes CDR1 SGHDN and CDR2 FVKESK. CDR3 length equals 15 residues. V lost 4 bases to trimming and J lost 0 bases, with 13 bases between them. The CDR3 DNA follows: TGTGCCAGCAGCCCGGTGGACACTAGCTCCTACGAGCAGTACTTC. Translating gives CASSPVDTSSYEQYF.

This chain joins TRBV27 and TRBJ2-1, with 7 bases matching TRBD2. The junction had 4 bases not matched to a gene; V was cut back by 3 bases and J by 14 bases. This CDR3 contains 11 residues. The germline CDR1 and CDR2 sequences are MNHEY and SMNVEV (reference sequence). CDR3 region: CASSFGTMKFF. Written as DNA, the CDR3 is TGTGCCAGCAGTTTCGGGACTATGAAGTTCTTC.

The V gene is TRBV7-6, the J gene TRBJ2-2; 9 nucleotides align to TRBD1. The CDR3 has 16 amino acids. V shed 3 bases, J shed 5 bases, and the junction held 7 bases outside the gene matches. The germline V gene has CDR1 SGHVS and CDR2 FNYEAQ. The CDR3 loop is CASSFSGTGSTGELFF. CDR3 DNA sequence: TGTGCCAGCAGCTTCTCCGGGACAGGGTCAACCGGGGAGCTGTTTTTT.

The gene calls are TRBV28 and TRBJ1-1; D unresolved. The CDR3 spans 12 residues. Germline lookup yields CDR1 MDHEN and CDR2 SYDVKM. With 3 bases removed from V and 7 bases from J, the gap between germline ends came to 9 bases. The CDR3 loop is CASSFSRVEAFF. DNA for the CDR3: TGTGCCAGCAGTTTTAGCCGCGTTGAAGCTTTCTTT.

The V gene is TRBV4-1, the J gene TRBJ2-7; TRBD1 might be the D (5 bases). CDR1 and CDR2 from the germline V gene are MGHRA and YSYEKL. The CDR3 has 14 residues. V was cut by 1 base and J by 2 bases, with 9 bases left in between. This CDR3 is CASSQVGQAYEQYF. The CDR3 DNA follows: TGCGCCAGCAGCCAAGTGGGGCAGGCCTACGAGCAGTACTTC.

The J gene is TRBJ2-1, the V gene TRBV6-1, with 8 bases that match TRBD2. This CDR3 has 15 residues. Germline V lookup: CDR1 MNHNS, CDR2 SASEGT. The ends lost 7 bases at V and 4 bases at J; junction bases unmatched: 9. This CDR3 reads CASTGGNRGYNEQFF. CDR3 in DNA: TGTGCCAGCACGGGGGGGAACCGGGGTTACAATGAGCAGTTCTTC.

The gene calls are TRBV9 and TRBJ2-7; weak D call: TRBD1 (6 bases). The CDR3 totals 15 residues. Trimming removed 0 bases from V and 5 bases from J, with 15 bases in between. Germline CDR1 and CDR2: SGDLS and YYNGEE. The CDR3 DNA sequence: TGTGCCAGCAGCGTAGAAGGGGCAGGGGCCCACGAGCAGTACTTC. Its protein product is CASSVEGAGAHEQYF.

The chain joins TRBV6-1 to TRBJ1-2; TRBD1 might be the D (5 bases). Looked up from germline, CDR1 is MNHNS and CDR2 is SASEGT. This CDR3 contains 14 residues. CDR3 protein: CAAGGADSYYGYTF. CDR3 DNA sequence: TGTGCTGCCGGGGGTGCCGATAGCTACTATGGCTACACCTTC.

This rearrangement joins TRBV9 to TRBJ2-1, with no clear D. V was trimmed by 3 bases and J by 4 bases, leaving 11 bases between them. Germline V gene sequence: CDR1 SGDLS, CDR2 YYNGEE. The CDR3 runs to 14 residues. CDR3 nucleotides: TGTGCCAGCAGCGCCGGTCCGGAATACAATGAGCAGTTCTTC. Amino acids: CASSAGPEYNEQFF. Together with reference TRBV9 and TRBJ2-1, the CDR3 gives the full variable domain: DSGVTQTPKHLITATGQRVTLRCSPRSGDLSVYWYQQSLDQGLQFLIQYYNGEERAKGNILERFSAQQFPDLHSELNLSSLELGDSALYFCASSAGPEYNEQFFGPGTRLTVL.

This rearrangement joins TRBV10-1 to TRBJ2-3, with D possibly TRBD2 on 5 matching bases. Germline CDR1 is WNHNN and CDR2 is SYGVQD (reference sequence). V lost 3 bases and J 2 bases, leaving 9 bases between the germline ends. The CDR3 extends over 14 amino acids. The CDR3, as DNA: TGCGCCAGCAGTGACGTGGGAGCCACAGATACGCAGTATTTT. Residues: CASSDVGATDTQYF.

The chain links TRBV28 to TRBJ2-5; 8 nucleotides align to TRBD1. The J call may be incorrect, as the DNA end agrees better with TRBJ2-7. Germline V gives CDR1 MDHEN, CDR2 SYDVKM. The CDR3 sequence is 13 residues long. The chain's CDR3 is CASIPRGRSEQYF. The CDR3 region has the DNA TGTGCCAGCATTCCCAGGGGGCGAAGCGAGCAGTACTTC.

V is TRBV29-1 and J is TRBJ2-1; D may be TRBD2 (5 bases). This CDR3 region has 10 residues. Germline CDR1 SQVTM, CDR2 ANQGSEA. V shed 7 bases and J shed 8 bases, with 9 bases lying between them. Written as DNA, the CDR3 is TGCAGCGCCTTTAGCGATGAGCAGTTCTTC. Translated: CSAFSDEQFF.

The chain recombines TRBV9 with TRBJ1-2, with 7 bases fitting TRBD1. The V and J ends lost 3 bases and 7 bases, in that order; junction bases with no gene match: 6. This CDR3 contains 13 residues. Germline V gives CDR1 SGDLS, CDR2 YYNGEE. In nucleotides, the CDR3 is TGTGCCAGCAGCGGTACAGGGGTGGCTGGCTACACCTTC. It encodes CASSGTGVAGYTF.

V usage is TRBV27 and J usage is TRBJ2-7, with 7 positions matching TRBD1. The trim removed 0 bases at V and 3 bases at J, leaving 8 bases unmatched. CDR3 length: 16 residues. Germline V CDR1 and CDR2: MNHEY, SMNVEV (reference sequence). The CDR3 DNA is TGTGCCAGCAGTTTATCGACAGGGAGTCTACACTACGAGCAGTACTTC. Amino acid sequence: CASSLSTGSLHYEQYF.

CDR3 nucleotides: TGTGCCAGCAGCCCCCTACCGGGACACCCGACCTACGAGCAGTACTTC. Encoded protein: CASSPLPGHPTYEQYF. This chain uses TRBV27 with TRBJ2-7; D is perhaps TRBD1 (6 bases). The germline V gene has CDR1 MNHEY and CDR2 SMNVEV (reference sequence). The ends were cut back, 6 bases at V and 2 bases at J, with 20 bases in the middle. The length of the CDR3 is 16 residues.